Below, one T cell receptor (beta chain) is given with its context. The V and J ends lost 4 bases and 5 bases respectively, with 11 bases between them. The CDR3 has 13 amino acids. This specimen comes from a study of T cell responses to AZD1222 COVID-19 vaccine. Sequencing was performed with immunoSEQ multiplex PCR; in TCRdb, only in-frame clones are kept and a portion is missing. The table records 95,000 to 150,000 clones, roughly 89% of them present only once. This TCR derives from an adult in good health. The gene calls are TRBV5-3 and TRBJ2-3; D uncertain. TRBV5-3 is noted as an ORF with a role that remains uncertain. The sequenced sample was peripheral blood, obtained on day 0 of AZD1222 vaccination. CDR3 coding DNA: TGTGCCAGAAGCACGACCCACATAGATACGCAGTATTTT. It translates to CARSTTHIDTQYF.